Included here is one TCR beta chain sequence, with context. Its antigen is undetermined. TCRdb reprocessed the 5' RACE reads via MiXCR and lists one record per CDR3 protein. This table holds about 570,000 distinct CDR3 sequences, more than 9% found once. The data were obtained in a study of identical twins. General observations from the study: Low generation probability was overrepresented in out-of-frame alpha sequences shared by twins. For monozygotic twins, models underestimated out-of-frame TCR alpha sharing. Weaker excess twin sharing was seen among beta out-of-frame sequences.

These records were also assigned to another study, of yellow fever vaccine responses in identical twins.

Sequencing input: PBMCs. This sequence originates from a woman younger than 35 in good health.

DNA of the CDR3: TGTGCCAGCAGTTCCCCCCGGACTAGCAGGGAGACCCAGTACTTC. This translates into CASSSPRTSRETQYF. The chain uses TRBV6-5 and TRBJ2-5, with TRBD2 matching 8 bases. Germline loops: CDR1 MNHEY, CDR2 SVGAGI. The CDR3 loop spans 15 amino acids. Unmatched junction bases numbered 9, after V lost 4 bases and J lost 5 bases.